These 28 T cell receptor beta chains share one sample of origin, sequenced in a study of beta chain features in type 1 diabetes. Sequenced material consisted of expressed TCRB transcripts (all of the isolated RNA was reverse transcribed). Sequenced by immunoSEQ multiplex PCR; TCRdb stores in-frame clones only, minus some. The top ten hold 0.065% of the sample, which has a few hundred thousand clones, roughly 31% seen once. The specimen sequenced was naive CD4+ T cells from blood. The receptors here all came from a man aged 18 to 30 in good health.

As to this clone: Other DNA sequences in this specimen translate into the identical CDR3. The CDR3 reads CASSLAGSYEQYF. The CDR3 DNA is TGCGCCAGCAGCTTGGCTGGTTCCTACGAGCAGTACTTC. The chain carries TRBV5-1 and TRBJ2-7; D not resolved. The V gene's germline CDR1 is SGHRS and CDR2 YFSETQ. V shed 0 bases and J shed 1 base, with 5 bases lying between them. This CDR3 has 13 residues.

V is TRBV25-1 and J is TRBJ2-3, with D uncertain. The germline V gene encodes CDR1 MGHDK and CDR2 SYGVNS. Trimming took off 4 bases at V and 2 bases at J, with 10 bases between the two ends. CDR3 length: 14 amino acids. The CDR3 protein is CASSGWATTDTQYF. The DNA for the CDR3 is TGTGCCAGCAGTGGTTGGGCCACCACAGATACGCAGTATTTT.

This clone was seen a few times. This chain links TRBV9 with TRBJ2-1; perhaps TRBD2 as D (6 bases). Per the germline V gene, CDR1 is SGDLS and CDR2 is YYNGEE. The germline V and J ends were trimmed by 1 base and 8 bases, with 16 bases remaining between them. The CDR3 loop spans 15 amino acids. CDR3 in amino acids: CASSVRAGLSDEQFF. CDR3 in DNA: TGTGCCAGCAGCGTAAGAGCGGGTCTCAGCGATGAGCAGTTCTTC.

The V and J genes are TRBV5-1 and TRBJ2-3; perhaps TRBD2 as D (5 bases). Germline V gives CDR1 SGHRS, CDR2 YFSETQ. CDR3 size: 16 residues. V dropped 4 bases and J dropped 2 bases, with 17 bases sitting between them. The CDR3 DNA follows: TGCGCCAGCAGCCCCTCAGGAGGATCTGACACAGATACGCAGTATTTT. Translated: CASSPSGGSDTDTQYF. The full variable domain, rest sourced from reference TRBV5-1 and TRBJ2-3, is KAGVTQTPRYLIKTRGQQVTLSCSPISGHRSVSWYQQTPGQGLQFLFEYFSETQRNKGNFPGRFSGRQFSNSRSEMNVSTLELGDSALYLCASSPSGGSDTDTQYFGPGTRLTVL.

This clone was detected a few times. The chain couples TRBV6-5 to TRBJ2-5; possibly TRBD2 for D (6 bases). V was clipped by 6 bases and J by 0 bases, with 11 bases between them. The CDR3 runs to 14 residues. From germline, CDR1 is MNHEY and CDR2 SVGAGI. The CDR3 is CASRTRGYQETQYF. As DNA, the CDR3 is TGTGCCAGCAGGACTAGAGGGTACCAAGAGACCCAGTACTTC.

The chain is built from TRBV9 and TRBJ2-3, with D possibly being TRBD1 or TRBD2 (5 bases each). Germline V CDR1 and CDR2: SGDLS, YYNGEE. This CDR3 has 14 residues. V lost 3 bases to trimming and J lost 7 bases, with 15 bases between them. This CDR3 is CASSASGDPHTQYF. The CDR3 region has the DNA TGTGCCAGCAGCGCCTCCGGGGACCCTCATACGCAGTATTTT.

This clone was counted only a few times. An end of the junction differs from the germline gene, which may be a read error. V usage is TRBV19 and J usage is TRBJ2-1; a weak D match, TRBD2 (6 bases). CDR3 size: 15 residues. Germline loops: CDR1 LNHDA, CDR2 SQIVND (reference sequence). The DNA of the CDR3 is TGTGCCAGTAGAATAGCGGCCGTGAGGTACAATGAGCAGTTCTTC. This encodes CASRIAAVRYNEQFF.

V is TRBV18 and J is TRBJ2-3; 8 bases agree with TRBD1. This CDR3 is 12 amino acids long. The J segment lost 5 bases and the V segment lost 8 bases, leaving 3 bases of the junction unmatched. Germline V gives CDR1 KGHSH, CDR2 LQKENI. CDR3 bases: TGTGCCAGCCGGGACAGGCAAGATACGCAGTATTTT. It yields the protein CASRDRQDTQYF.

The chain couples TRBV6-6 to TRBJ2-1; D is perhaps TRBD1 (5 bases). Germline V gene lookup returns CDR1 MNHNY and CDR2 SVGAGI (reference sequence). This CDR3 contains 12 residues. The V and J ends lost 5 bases and 8 bases respectively, with 10 bases between them. The CDR3 bases are TGTGCCAGCAGTCCCGGACATCATGAGCAGTTCTTC. The encoded protein is CASSPGHHEQFF.

This clone was seen a few times. The chain has TRBV4-3 and TRBJ1-4; D not resolved. Germline V gene data show CDR1 as LGHNA and CDR2 as YSLEER. Trimming pared 0 bases from V and 5 bases from J, leaving 10 bases between. This CDR3 region has 15 residues. The CDR3 DNA follows: TGCGCCAGCAGCCAAGATGCCACCGCGAATGAAAAACTGTTTTTT. Residues: CASSQDATANEKLFF.

The rearrangement links TRBV4-3 to TRBJ1-1; the D is unclear. The V gene's germline CDR1 is LGHNA and CDR2 YSLEER. V lost 3 bases, J lost 1 base, and 6 bases lay in between. The CDR3 is 13 residues long. Here the CDR3 DNA reads TGCGCCAGCAGCCAGGCGCAGAACACTGAAGCTTTCTTT. Translation: CASSQAQNTEAFF.

This clone was detected only a few times. Other DNA sequences in the same sample also yield this CDR3. The chain employs TRBV30 and TRBJ2-7; D remains unclear. This CDR3 region has 11 residues. The germline gives CDR1 GTSNPN, CDR2 SVGIG (reference sequence). The germline V and J ends were trimmed by 5 bases and 2 bases, with 7 bases remaining between them. The CDR3 nucleotides are TGTGCCTGGGGGTCCACCTACGAGCAGTACTTC. Its translation: CAWGSTYEQYF. The entire variable domain, with the rest obtained from reference TRBV30 and TRBJ2-7, is as follows: SQTIHQWPATLVQPVGSPLSLECTVEGTSNPNLYWYRQAAGRGLQLLFYSVGIGQISSEVPQNLSASRPQDRQFILSSKKLLLSDSGFYLCAWGSTYEQYFGPGTRLTVT.

This clone was recorded a few times. The V call is TRBV4-2, the J call TRBJ2-7; D not certain. Germline loops: CDR1 LGHNA, CDR2 YNFKEQ. The CDR3 loop spans 14 amino acids. Trimming cost V 0 bases and J 1 base, with 7 bases left between them. As DNA, the CDR3 is TGTGCCAGCAGCCAAGAAGCCGAATCCTACGAGCAGTACTTC. Protein sequence: CASSQEAESYEQYF.

This clone occurred a few times. The CDR3 reads CASSPLGLAVNNEQFF. The CDR3 DNA reads as TGTGCCAGCAGTCCTCTCGGACTAGCGGTTAACAATGAGCAGTTCTTC. The genes are TRBV6-6 and TRBJ2-1; 10 nucleotides align to TRBD2. V lost 5 bases, J lost 5 bases, and 9 bases stayed unmatched. Germline CDR1 and CDR2: MNHNY and SVGAGI (reference sequence). The CDR3 sequence is 16 residues long.

The sample holds a few counts of this clone. The chain combines TRBV30 with TRBJ1-5, with a tentative D call TRBD1 (6 bases). Germline CDR1 reads GTSNPN; CDR2 reads SVGIG (reference sequence). Trimming stripped 5 bases from V and 7 bases from J, with 15 bases between. This CDR3 has 13 amino acids. CDR3: CAWQSRGKQPQHF. The CDR3 nucleotides read TGTGCCTGGCAATCGAGGGGGAAGCAGCCCCAGCATTTT. The variable domain in full, completed from reference TRBV30 and TRBJ1-5, reads SQTIHQWPATLVQPVGSPLSLECTVEGTSNPNLYWYRQAAGRGLQLLFYSVGIGQISSEVPQNLSASRPQDRQFILSSKKLLLSDSGFYLCAWQSRGKQPQHFGDGTRLSIL.

The chain links TRBV10-3 to TRBJ2-7; TRBD2 agrees at 12 bases. This CDR3 has 17 amino acids. Germline loops: CDR1 ENHRY, CDR2 SYGVKD. Trimming took 0 bases from V and 2 from J; bases not matched to a gene: 5. The CDR3 sequence is CAISESTSGRLTYEQYF. In nucleotides, the CDR3 is TGTGCCATCAGTGAGTCGACTAGCGGGAGACTAACCTACGAGCAGTACTTC.

The rearrangement joins TRBV5-4 to TRBJ2-4; D is undetermined. This CDR3 contains 11 residues. Germline CDR1 is SGHNT and CDR2 is YYREEE (reference sequence). The chain's CDR3 is CAFFGKNIQYF. Here the CDR3 DNA reads TGTGCTTTCTTCGGCAAAAACATTCAGTACTTC.

This clone was detected only a few times. The chain couples TRBV7-9 to TRBJ2-3; 8 bases fit TRBD2. This CDR3 contains 15 residues. J was trimmed by 3 bases and V by 1 base; bases with no gene match: 3. Germline values: CDR1 SEHNR, CDR2 FQNEAQ (reference sequence). The CDR3 loop is CASSLGAGGTDTQYF. DNA of the CDR3: TGTGCCAGCAGCTTAGGCGCGGGAGGAACAGATACGCAGTATTTT.

This clone has only a few counts. The chain is built from TRBV27 and TRBJ2-3; 16 bases align to TRBD2. Trimming cost V 5 bases and J 7 bases; bases outside gene matches: 9. Germline V CDR1 and CDR2: MNHEY, SMNVEV (reference sequence). This CDR3 spans 17 amino acids. The CDR3 bases are TGTGCCAGCAGTCACCCGGGACTAGCGGGAGGGCCGAATACGCAGTATTTT. It codes for CASSHPGLAGGPNTQYF.

This rearrangement joins TRBV5-1 to TRBJ2-1; TRBD1 aligns across 7 bases. Germline lookup yields CDR1 SGHRS and CDR2 YFSETQ. This CDR3 comprises 12 residues. V shed 2 bases, J shed 10 bases, and the junction held 3 bases outside the gene matches. CDR3 nucleotide sequence: TGCGCCAGCAGCTTCCCGACAGGGGAGCAGTTCTTC. Protein product: CASSFPTGEQFF.

The chain is built from TRBV10-3 and TRBJ2-7; D is ambiguous. V was pared by 4 bases and J by 4 bases, with 8 bases between. Germline lookup yields CDR1 ENHRY and CDR2 SYGVKD. The CDR3 runs 12 residues. CDR3 residues: CAISGSIYEQYF. For the CDR3, the DNA is TGTGCCATCAGTGGAAGCATTTACGAGCAGTACTTC.

This chain connects TRBV30 to TRBJ1-1; weak D call: TRBD1 (5 bases). Germline loops: CDR1 GTSNPN, CDR2 SVGIG (reference sequence). The CDR3 runs to 15 residues. V lost 4 bases and J 5 bases, leaving 20 bases between the germline ends. CDR3 nucleotide sequence: TGTGCCTGGACCCTCCGGGACTTGCCTCGGACTGAAGCTTTCTTT. Translated, it gives CAWTLRDLPRTEAFF.

This chain connects TRBV10-3 to TRBJ1-1; possible D gene TRBD1, 5 bases. The CDR3 is made up of 13 amino acids. V was clipped by 4 bases and J by 5 bases, with 11 bases between them. CDR1 ENHRY and CDR2 SYGVKD come from the germline V gene. The DNA for the CDR3 is TGTGCCATCAGTGTGGACGAGGGGACTGAAGCTTTCTTT. This translates into CAISVDEGTEAFF.

The gene calls are TRBV4-3 and TRBJ2-2, with 9 bases lining up with TRBD1. CDR3 length equals 14 residues. The V and J ends lost 4 bases and 7 bases, in that order; junction bases with no gene match: 4. Looked up from germline, CDR1 is LGHNA and CDR2 is YSLEER. In DNA, the CDR3 is TGCGCCAGCAGCCTGGGACAGGGTGTCGGGGAGCTGTTTTTT. It codes for CASSLGQGVGELFF.

V gene TRBV30 combines with J gene TRBJ1-4; TRBD1 aligns across 8 bases. The CDR3 totals 14 residues. In germline, CDR1 is GTSNPN, CDR2 SVGIG (reference sequence). The junction had 5 bases not matched to a gene; V was cut back by 1 base and J by 7 bases. CDR3 residues: CAWSDRGLGEKLFF. The CDR3 DNA reads as TGTGCCTGGAGTGACAGGGGGTTGGGTGAAAAACTGTTTTTT.

This chain joins TRBV2 and TRBJ1-5; D remains unclear. This CDR3 has 16 residues. The V gene lost 8 bases and the J gene lost 0 bases, with 17 bases spanning the gap. Germline V lookup: CDR1 SNHLY, CDR2 FYNNEI. The CDR3 nucleotides read TGTGCCAGCCACTCGGGCAGGTGGAATAGCAATCAGCCCCAGCATTTT. Translation: CASHSGRWNSNQPQHF.

The sample holds a few counts of this clone. The chain combines TRBV30 with TRBJ1-1; D not resolved. Germline CDR1 reads GTSNPN; CDR2 reads SVGIG (reference sequence). This CDR3 spans 12 amino acids. Deletions cut 2 bases from V and 6 bases from J, with 10 bases between. The CDR3 sequence is CAWSYGGSEAFF. For the CDR3, the DNA is TGTGCCTGGAGTTATGGAGGGTCTGAAGCTTTCTTT.

This clone was detected a few times. The gene calls are TRBV27 and TRBJ2-1; a possible D gene is TRBD2 (5 bases). The V gene's germline CDR1 is MNHEY and CDR2 SMNVEV (reference sequence). The length of the CDR3 is 14 residues. V was shortened by 6 bases and J by 1 base, with 10 bases between the two germline ends. The CDR3 nucleotides are TGTGCCAGCAGCCGGGGTGATTCCTACAATGAGCAGTTCTTC. Its translation: CASSRGDSYNEQFF.